These T cell receptor beta chains were read from a single sample in a study of T cells in Graves' hyperthyroidism and ophthalmopathy. TCRdb re-called the multiplex PCR reads through MiXCR, storing one row per CDR3 protein. The sample records 240,000 or so distinct CDR3 sequences, roughly 17% being singletons. The sequenced material came from blood. The receptors shown here come from a woman aged 18 to 35 with Graves' ophthalmopathy. Each CDR3 is given without its conserved first and last residue. Each record gives: V gene, clone size, D gene, CDR3 protein. The D gene is left open where the match is weak. Size tells how often a clone was seen (once, few, many) or the class of an expanded clone, and some rows leave it out.

>TRBV2|many|NA
ASSEIRVNQPQH
>TRBV10-3|many|NA
AVRDGQGTEAF
>TRBV18|many|NA
ASSPVDSVWGANVLT
>TRBV6-1|many|NA
ASMGPRGYEQY
>TRBV5-4|NA|TRBD2
ASSRGLAGIAGELF
>TRBV28|NA|NA
ASSLTETASWQPQH
>TRBV24-1|once|TRBD1
ATSDTAVRRTGNTGELF
>TRBV7-9|few|TRBD1
ASSSYRGPDTQY
>TRBV9|many|TRBD1
ASSAGTGYNEQF
>TRBV6-1|many|NA
ASSPTGGSADYGYT
>TRBV7-6|NA|TRBD1
ASSRFQGADTQY
>TRBV12-5|many|TRBD2
ASGLVLGGGGLNEQF
>TRBV7-9|many|TRBD2
ASIRVAGEVADTQY
>TRBV5-6|few|TRBD2
ASSLGVAGGISYEQY
>TRBV28|many|NA
ANSFSTGRFETQY
>TRBV28|NA|TRBD2
ASSRRSGRANTGELF
>TRBV29-1|many|NA
SVEVWGANYNEQF
>TRBV11-2|NA|TRBD2
ASSLSGLAGANTGELF
>TRBV12-3/TRBV12-4|many|TRBD1
ASSPYRDRDHEQY
>TRBV20-1|many|TRBD2
SARDLLAGPGAQY
>TRBV6-6|few|NA
ASSYAGWDEAF
>TRBV19|many|TRBD1
ASSIPPTGPRQPQH
>TRBV11-3|many|NA
ASSLYDPRDSSYEQY
>TRBV19|many|TRBD1
ASSIGGRGNEQF
>TRBV27|many|NA
ASSSGNSNQPQH
>TRBV29-1|few|TRBD2
SVIMTSGTAYEQY
>TRBV6-1|many|NA
ASSETGYGYT
>TRBV5-1|many|TRBD2
ASSLGLATNNEQF
>TRBV7-9|many|NA
ASSLGRGQGSSYEQY
>TRBV7-9|few|TRBD1
ASSDGTATDQPQH
>TRBV7-9|many|NA
ASSPTIGPQKFDEQF